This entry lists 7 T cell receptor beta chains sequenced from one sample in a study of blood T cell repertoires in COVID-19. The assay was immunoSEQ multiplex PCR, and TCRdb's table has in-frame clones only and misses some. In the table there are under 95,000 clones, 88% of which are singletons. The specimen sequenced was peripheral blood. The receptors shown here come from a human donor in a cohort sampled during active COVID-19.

DNA for the CDR3: TGCAGCGGACTCAACAGGGGGCAGTCCTACGAGCAGTACTTC. It specifies CSGLNRGQSYEQYF. The chain links TRBV29-1 to TRBJ2-7, with TRBD1 matching over 9 bases. The junction had 8 bases not matched to a gene; V was cut back by 7 bases and J by 1 base. The germline gives CDR1 SQVTM, CDR2 ANQGSEA. The CDR3 is made up of 14 amino acids.

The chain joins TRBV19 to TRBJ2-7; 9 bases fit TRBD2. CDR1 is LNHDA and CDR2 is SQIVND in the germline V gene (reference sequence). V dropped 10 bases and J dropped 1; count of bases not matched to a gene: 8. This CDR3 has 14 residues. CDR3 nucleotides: TGTGCCACCCGAGGCGGGAGGGATTCCTACGAGCAGTACTTC. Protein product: CATRGGRDSYEQYF.

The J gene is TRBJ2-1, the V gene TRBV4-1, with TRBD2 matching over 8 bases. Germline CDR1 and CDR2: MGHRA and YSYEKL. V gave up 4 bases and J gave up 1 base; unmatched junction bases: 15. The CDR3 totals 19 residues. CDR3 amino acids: CASSPWPQRGITSYNEQFF. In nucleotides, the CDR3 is TGCGCCAGCAGCCCGTGGCCCCAGCGGGGGATTACTTCCTACAATGAGCAGTTCTTC.

CDR3 loop: CAWSFGSPYNEQFF. The CDR3 DNA sequence: TGTGCCTGGAGCTTCGGTAGCCCCTACAATGAGCAGTTCTTC. The chain has TRBV30 and TRBJ2-1; D is unresolved. Germline CDR1 reads GTSNPN; CDR2 reads SVGIG (reference sequence). Trimming cost V 3 bases and J 2 bases, with 11 bases left between them. The CDR3 totals 14 residues.

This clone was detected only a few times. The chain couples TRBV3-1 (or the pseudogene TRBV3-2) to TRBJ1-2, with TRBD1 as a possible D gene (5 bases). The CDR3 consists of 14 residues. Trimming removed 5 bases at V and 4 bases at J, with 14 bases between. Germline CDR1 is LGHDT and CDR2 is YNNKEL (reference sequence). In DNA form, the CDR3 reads TGTGCCAGCAGCACCATCGACAGTTCCTATGGCTACACCTTC. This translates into CASSTIDSSYGYTF.

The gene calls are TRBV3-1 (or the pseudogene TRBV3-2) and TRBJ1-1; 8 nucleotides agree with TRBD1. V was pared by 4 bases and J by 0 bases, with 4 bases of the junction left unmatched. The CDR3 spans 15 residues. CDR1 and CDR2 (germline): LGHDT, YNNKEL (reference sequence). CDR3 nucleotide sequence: TGTGCCAGCAGCCGGGGGACAGGCATGAACACTGAAGCTTTCTTT. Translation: CASSRGTGMNTEAFF.

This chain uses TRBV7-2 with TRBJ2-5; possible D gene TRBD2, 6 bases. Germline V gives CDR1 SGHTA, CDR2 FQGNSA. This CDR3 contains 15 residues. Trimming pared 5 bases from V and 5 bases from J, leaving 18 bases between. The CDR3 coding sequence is TGTGCCAGCAGCGACCGCGCGGGGAAGGAGGAGACCCAGTACTTC. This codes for CASSDRAGKEETQYF. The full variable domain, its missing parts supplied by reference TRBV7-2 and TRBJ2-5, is GAGVSQSPSNKVTEKGKDVELRCDPISGHTALYWYRQSLGQGLEFLIYFQGNSAPDKSGLPSDRFSAERTGGSVSTLTIQRTQQEDSAVYLCASSDRAGKEETQYFGPGTRLLVL.